This is a list of T cell receptor beta chains from one sample in a study of CD8 T cells in ankylosing spondylitis. TCRdb redid the calling of the 5' RACE reads with MiXCR, one entry per CDR3 protein. There are some 130,000 distinct CDR3 sequences in the sample; approximately 14% occur only once, and 2.5% to 3% lies in the top ten. The sequenced sample was blood, either unsorted or a sorted T cell fraction (not recorded which). Source of these receptors: a female donor with ankylosing spondylitis or in good health (not recorded which). Each CDR3 is given with its conserved first and last residue. Where a row states a size, it is once, few, many or the class of an expanded clone; other rows omit it.

>NA|TRBJ2-5|TRBV6-2/TRBV6-3
CASSQTRETQYF
>many|TRBJ1-6|TRBV27
CASSFTTGSSPLHF
>many|TRBJ1-6|TRBV6-4
CASSAGVGSPLHF
>NA|TRBJ2-7|TRBV12-3/TRBV12-4
CASSPYGTGRSYEQYF
>many|TRBJ2-5|TRBV29-1
CSVVPGETQYF
>many|TRBJ2-1|TRBV2
CASSRLAGYNEQFF
>NA|TRBJ2-1|TRBV19
CARSPGTPSYNEQFF
>many|TRBJ1-1|TRBV6-1
CASSAPGRMNTEAFF
>many|TRBJ2-3|TRBV12-3/TRBV12-4
CASSLGSYTDTQYF
>NA|TRBJ2-5|TRBV7-9
CASSLGPGRERETQYF
>NA|TRBJ2-4|TRBV20-1
CCIYNPSAKNIQYF
>many|TRBJ1-3|TRBV12-3/TRBV12-4
CASWTHSGNTIYF
>many|TRBJ2-7|TRBV12-3/TRBV12-4
CASSLEGRGSEQYF
>many|TRBJ2-1|TRBV7-3
CASSKSGGTYNEQFF
>NA|TRBJ2-7|TRBV5-1
CAGSPGVSYEQYF
>many|TRBJ2-1|TRBV20-1
CSAINEGGRSYNEQFF
>NA|TRBJ1-2|TRBV20-1
CSARDPSRPIWGYTF
>NA|TRBJ2-3|TRBV5-1
CASSLAWDFSTDTQYF
>many|TRBJ2-1|TRBV7-2
CASINSLARYNEQFF
>NA|TRBJ1-2|TRBV7-9
CASSSTIVRGGYGYTF
>NA|TRBJ2-1|TRBV20-1
CSARDGKRGIGNEQFF
>NA|TRBJ2-1|TRBV5-1
CASSSRGGDSEQFF
>many|TRBJ1-5|TRBV27
CASSQGSQPQHF